What follows is one TCR beta chain and its context. Its antigen is currently unknown. The data were taken from a study of radiation and T cells in renal cell carcinoma. Whole-study results and caveats: From baseline, blood top tumor clonotypes peaked at 2 weeks post-radiation.

Method: immunoSEQ multiplex PCR; TCRdb's copy keeps in-frame clones and lacks some. The sample shows roughly 86,000 clones, around four fifths of them seen only once. Germline loops: CDR1 SGHRS, CDR2 YFSETQ. Trimming pared 0 bases from V and 10 bases from J, leaving 11 bases between. CDR3 length: 12 amino acids. Regarding time point: blood 4 weeks post-SBRT, at nephrectomy. Treatment denoted: 15 Gy SBRT to primary tumor, nephrectomy 4 weeks later. Nephrectomy followed 15 Gy stereotactic body radiation by 4 weeks. This renal cell carcinoma was of the clear cell type. The clonotype comes from a man aged 50-59 years with renal cell carcinoma. Here the sequenced sample was blood, taken from a patient whose treatment included radiotherapy and nephrectomy. V and J are TRBV5-1 and TRBJ2-7, with a tentative D call TRBD2 (7 bases). The CDR3 here is CASSLEGGEQYF. CDR3 coding DNA: TGCGCCAGCAGCTTGGAAGGGGGGGAACAGTACTTC.